The next 16 T cell receptor beta chains were all read from a single sample in a study of blood T cell repertoires in COVID-19 (dated by TCRdb to 2018 to 2020). To prepare the library, the immunoSEQ multiplex PCR assay was applied. In TCRdb, the immuneACCESS table is reduced to in-frame sequences with V and J assigned. These tables do not hold every clone; where another copy was compared, an unresolved V gene accounts for under half, and the others remain unexplained. For this sample the table gives roughly 300,000 clones, of which about 90% were detected only once. The ten largest account for approximately 12% of the sample. The sequencing sample was made of peripheral blood. The receptors here all came from a woman between 25 and 40 years old with COVID-19, enrolled during active disease.

The CDR3 region is CASSRMTSSGVADTQYF. DNA of the CDR3: TGTGCCAGCAGCCGAATGACATCTAGCGGGGTCGCAGATACGCAGTATTTT. This chain uses TRBV3-1 (or the pseudogene TRBV3-2) with TRBJ2-3; 9 nucleotides align to TRBD2. CDR3 length: 17 amino acids. V shed 4 bases and J 4 bases; nucleotides not matched to a gene: 12. Germline V gene lookup returns CDR1 LGHDT and CDR2 YNNKEL (reference sequence).

J is TRBJ2-5 and V is TRBV5-1; D call uncertain. This CDR3 has 14 residues. The germline V gene has CDR1 SGHRS and CDR2 YFSETQ. V lost 0 bases and J lost 5, with 11 bases in between. CDR3 in DNA: TGCGCCAGCAGCTTGGTGCCAGAGAGGGAGACCCAGTACTTC. Amino acids: CASSLVPERETQYF.

The V and J genes are TRBV12-3 or TRBV12-4 and TRBJ2-2; unclear D gene. V was pared by 6 bases and J by 1 base, with 6 bases between. The CDR3 length is 13 residues. CDR3 residues: CASRKQNTGELFF. The DNA for the CDR3 is TGTGCCAGCAGGAAACAGAACACCGGGGAGCTGTTTTTT.

This clone was seen a single time. This chain connects TRBV11-2 to TRBJ2-3; the match to TRBD2 covers 7 bases. Germline V lookup: CDR1 SGHAT, CDR2 FQNNGV. The junction had 7 bases not matched to a gene; V was cut back by 3 bases and J by 1 base. This CDR3 region has 16 residues. DNA of the CDR3: TGTGCCAGCAGCTTCCGCGCTGGGGGGGGCACAGATACGCAGTATTTT. Translation: CASSFRAGGGTDTQYF.

The chain couples TRBV2 to TRBJ2-1; possibly TRBD2 for D (6 bases). Germline lookup yields CDR1 SNHLY and CDR2 FYNNEI. This CDR3 is 13 amino acids long. Trimming removed 6 bases from V and 12 bases from J, with 18 bases in between. The CDR3 reads CASRDSGPRLQFF. The CDR3 DNA sequence: TGTGCCAGCAGGGATAGCGGCCCTCGTCTGCAGTTCTTC.

The chain uses TRBV19 and TRBJ1-2, with 7 bases identical to TRBD1. The CDR3 totals 15 residues. Germline loops: CDR1 LNHDA, CDR2 SQIVND (reference sequence). With V trimmed by 4 bases and J by 4 bases, 9 bases remained unmatched. The CDR3 is CASSNDRVFRYGYTF. The CDR3 DNA is TGTGCCAGTAGTAACGACAGGGTGTTCCGCTATGGCTACACCTTC.

This clone is a singleton in its sample. CDR3 in amino acids: CASSIQGDGGELFF. CDR3 DNA: TGTGCCAGCAGCATACAGGGGGATGGCGGGGAGCTGTTTTTT. This chain links TRBV7-9 with TRBJ2-2; 8 bases are shared with TRBD1. The CDR3 contains 14 residues. After removal of 5 bases from V and 7 bases from J, the junction contained 6 bases not matched to a gene. CDR1 SEHNR and CDR2 FQNEAQ come from the germline V gene (reference sequence).

This sequence joins TRBV10-3 and TRBJ2-7; tentatively, D is TRBD1 (6 bases). The CDR3 loop spans 14 amino acids. CDR1 and CDR2 (germline): ENHRY, SYGVKD. The V end lost 10 bases, the J end lost 0 bases, and 16 bases lay between the germline ends. DNA for the CDR3: TGTGCCACACGAGCCGTACAGGGCTCCTACGAGCAGTACTTC. It specifies CATRAVQGSYEQYF.

The rearrangement uses TRBV19 and TRBJ2-7; D unclear. The CDR3 spans 12 residues. Deletions cut 5 bases from V and 3 bases from J, with 8 bases between. Germline V CDR1 and CDR2: LNHDA, SQIVND (reference sequence). CDR3 region: CASSPGFYEQYF. CDR3 DNA sequence: TGTGCCAGTAGTCCAGGTTTCTACGAGCAGTACTTC.

This clone was counted a few times. The V and J genes are TRBV3-1 (or the pseudogene TRBV3-2) and TRBJ1-6; 7 bases align to TRBD1. The trim removed 1 base at V and 10 bases at J, leaving 4 bases unmatched. This CDR3 comprises 14 residues. Germline V lookup: CDR1 LGHDT, CDR2 YNNKEL (reference sequence). The CDR3 spells CASSQAGGGSPLHF. The CDR3 DNA reads TGTGCCAGCAGCCAAGCAGGGGGTGGGTCACCCCTCCACTTT.

The sample holds many counts of this clone. The chain links TRBV5-4 to TRBJ2-3; TRBD2 might be the D (5 bases). Trimming cost V 0 bases and J 8 bases, with 13 bases left between them. This CDR3 contains 14 residues. CDR1 and CDR2 from the germline V gene are SGHNT and YYREEE (reference sequence). CDR3: CASSLASAGGTQYF. CDR3 sequence (DNA): TGTGCCAGCAGCTTGGCCTCGGCGGGCGGTACGCAGTATTTT.

V gene TRBV28 combines with J gene TRBJ1-4, with D tentatively TRBD1 (5 bases). V was pared by 5 bases and J by 8 bases, with 21 bases between. Germline loops: CDR1 MDHEN, CDR2 SYDVKM. CDR3 length: 16 residues. The CDR3 spells CASSRLSWEKGEKLFF. For the CDR3, the DNA is TGTGCCAGCAGTCGCCTTTCGTGGGAAAAGGGGGAAAAACTGTTTTTT.

J is TRBJ2-7 and V is TRBV5-1; D unresolved. Trimming took off 6 bases at V and 3 bases at J, with 10 bases between the two ends. The CDR3 loop spans 12 amino acids. Germline V lookup: CDR1 SGHRS, CDR2 YFSETQ. In nucleotides, the CDR3 is TGCGCCAGCACTTCAGATTACTACGAGCAGTACTTC. Its translation is CASTSDYYEQYF.

The rearrangement links TRBV5-1 to TRBJ1-6; no reliable D call. The germline V gene encodes CDR1 SGHRS and CDR2 YFSETQ. The ends were cut back, 4 bases at V and 1 base at J, with 9 bases in the middle. This CDR3 has 15 amino acids. The CDR3 bases are TGCGCCAGCAGCACCGCGGGGTCCTATAATTCACCCCTCCACTTT. Its protein product is CASSTAGSYNSPLHF.

The chain links TRBV5-5 to TRBJ1-1; D is perhaps TRBD1 (6 bases). V lost 2 bases and J 1 base, leaving 24 bases between the germline ends. The CDR3 extends over 19 amino acids. Germline-derived CDR1 and CDR2 are SGHKS and YYEKEE (reference sequence). In nucleotides, the CDR3 is TGTGCCAGCAGCTTTCGGCTCGGGACACCCTCCCAGAAGAACACTGAAGCTTTCTTT. It specifies CASSFRLGTPSQKNTEAFF. Drawing the rest from reference TRBV5-5 and TRBJ1-1, the complete variable domain is DAGVTQSPTHLIKTRGQQVTLRCSPISGHKSVSWYQQVLGQGPQFIFQYYEKEERGRGNFPDRFSARQFPNYSSELNVNALLLGDSALYLCASSFRLGTPSQKNTEAFFGQGTRLTVV.

The rearrangement uses TRBV5-4 and TRBJ2-7, with TRBD2 identical over 13 bases. CDR1 is SGHNT, CDR2 YYREEE, per germline (reference sequence). V shed 4 bases and J 3 bases; nucleotides not matched to a gene: 7. This CDR3 contains 16 residues. CDR3 bases: TGTGCCAGCAGCCCGGGACTAGCGGGGTCTTACTACGAGCAGTACTTC. It is translated as CASSPGLAGSYYEQYF. The whole variable domain, remainder taken from reference TRBV5-4 and TRBJ2-7, is ETGVTQSPTHLIKTRGQQVTLRCSSQSGHNTVSWYQQALGQGPQFIFQYYREEENGRGNFPPRFSGLQFPNYSSELNVNALELDDSALYLCASSPGLAGSYYEQYFGPGTRLTVT.